This T cell receptor beta chain is drawn from a study of blood T cell repertoires in COVID-19. On the study more broadly: Acute and convalescent COVID-19 samples came from the United States, Italy and Spain.

This CDR3 has 16 residues. CDR1 SGHTS and CDR2 YDEGEE come from the germline V gene. V lost 5 bases to trimming and J lost 5 bases; unmatched junction nucleotides: 10. The method was immunoSEQ multiplex PCR; TCRdb's version includes in-frame clones alone and lacks a portion of them. The table lists around 63,000 clones, roughly 89% of them singletons. The chain combines TRBV5-8 with TRBJ1-2; 12 bases align to TRBD1. The TCR sequence derives from an elderly woman with acute or convalescent COVID-19. The sequenced sample consisted of peripheral blood. The CDR3 sequence: CASRGTGGPLSYGYTF. The CDR3 nucleotides read TGTGCCAGCAGGGGGACAGGGGGCCCCCTCTCATATGGCTACACCTTC.